These T cell receptor beta chains were read from a single sample in a study of T cell responses to AZD1222 COVID-19 vaccine. Measured with immunoSEQ multiplex PCR; TCRdb has only the in-frame clones, and not every one. The sample contains about 150,000 clones, roughly 90% of which appear only once. The material sequenced was peripheral blood, taken 28 days after the second AZD1222 dose. The source of these receptors is an adult who received the AZD1222 COVID-19 vaccine. Both conserved end residues are part of each CDR3. A D gene is named only where the DNA matches it firmly. The listing skips clone size in some rows; elsewhere it reads once, few, many or a size class.

V gene	D gene	clone size	J gene	CDR3 DNA	CDR3 protein
TRBV6-2/TRBV6-3	.	.	TRBJ1-5	TGTGCCAGCAGTTCTCGCAATCAGCCCCAGCATTTT	CASSSRNQPQHF
TRBV5-1	.	.	TRBJ1-5	TGCGCCAGCAGCTTGGCCTGGGGTCAGCCCCAGCATTTT	CASSLAWGQPQHF
TRBV10-3	TRBD1	few	TRBJ1-5	TGTGCCATCAGCCAGGGGGCGGATCAGCCCCAGCATTTT	CAISQGADQPQHF
TRBV12-3/TRBV12-4	.	.	TRBJ2-1	TGTGCCAGCGGCCCCCGGAGGGATGAGCAGTTCTTC	CASGPRRDEQFF
TRBV27	TRBD2	.	TRBJ2-1	TGTGCCAGCAGTTTCCTGGCGGGAGTCAATGAGCAGTTCTTC	CASSFLAGVNEQFF
TRBV6-1	.	.	TRBJ2-4	TGTGCCAGCAGTGAGGGACGGAAAAACATTCAGTACTTC	CASSEGRKNIQYF
TRBV5-6	.	.	TRBJ1-5	TGTGCCAGCAGCTTGGCCTCGGGGGTTCAGCCCCAGCATTTT	CASSLASGVQPQHF
TRBV27	.	.	TRBJ1-6	TGTGCCAGCAGTTGGGTGGGGAGTAATTCACCCCTCCACTTT	CASSWVGSNSPLHF
TRBV11-3	.	.	TRBJ2-7	TGTGCCAGCAGCTTCTCTGCCGAGCAGTACTTC	CASSFSAEQYF
TRBV28	.	few	TRBJ1-2	TGTGCCAGCACCAAGGGGGGAGTAGTTGGCTACACCTTC	CASTKGGVVGYTF
TRBV7-7	.	.	TRBJ1-3	TGTGCCAGGGGTACCTCATTCCCTGGAAACACCATATATTTT	CARGTSFPGNTIYF
TRBV30	.	.	TRBJ1-3	TGTGCCTCGCCTGGGGGAAACACCATATATTTT	CASPGGNTIYF
TRBV7-2	TRBD1	.	TRBJ1-2	TGTGCCAGCAGCCGCTCTGCCTCAGGGGGCATTCTTGGCTACACCTTC	CASSRSASGGILGYTF
TRBV7-2	TRBD1	.	TRBJ2-1	TGTGCCAGCAGCCTGGACAGGCTCAATGAGCAGTTCTTC	CASSLDRLNEQFF
TRBV30	TRBD1	.	TRBJ1-2	TGTGCCTGGACCAGGCAGGGGGAGGGTAGACGTGGCTACACCTTC	CAWTRQGEGRRGYTF
TRBV7-2	.	.	TRBJ2-3	TGTGCCAGCAGCTTAGCAGCTAGCACAGATACGCAGTATTTT	CASSLAASTDTQYF
TRBV5-1	TRBD1	.	TRBJ2-5	TGCGCCAGCAGCTTTGGGACAGCCCAAGAGACCCAGTACTTC	CASSFGTAQETQYF
TRBV4-3	TRBD1	.	TRBJ2-5	TGCGCCAGCAGCCGAGAAGGGACAGGGTCCCAAGAGACCCAGTACTTC	CASSREGTGSQETQYF
TRBV7-2	TRBD1	.	TRBJ2-5	TGTGCCAGCAGCTCTCGGACAGGTCAAGAGACCCAGTACTTC	CASSSRTGQETQYF
TRBV7-2	.	.	TRBJ1-6	TGTGCCAGCAGCCCAGTAATTGGGGCAGCTTATAATTCACCCCTCCACTTT	CASSPVIGAAYNSPLHF
TRBV5-1	TRBD1	.	TRBJ2-5	TGCGCCAGCAGCTGGTCGGGACAGGGGGCGAGGGACTTC	CASSWSGQGARDF
TRBV6-5	TRBD2	.	TRBJ2-5	TGTGCCAGCAGTTACTCACGGGGGGGATACGAGACCCAGTACTTC	CASSYSRGGYETQYF
TRBV21-1	.	.	TRBJ1-2	TGTGCCAGCAGCCTGTGGGGAGGGTACTATGGCTACACCTTC	CASSLWGGYYGYTF
TRBV6-1	TRBD2	.	TRBJ2-7	TGTGCCAGCAGTGAATGGGGGACTAGCGGGGACTCCTACGAGCAGTACTTC	CASSEWGTSGDSYEQYF
TRBV28	.	.	TRBJ1-6	TGTGCCAGCAGTTTAGTGGGGGCCAGTCATAATTCACCCCTCCACTTT	CASSLVGASHNSPLHF
TRBV18	.	.	TRBJ1-5	TGTGCCAGCTCACCACCGGGGCAGGGAGGATGGCCCCAGCATTTT	CASSPPGQGGWPQHF
TRBV6-2/TRBV6-3	.	.	TRBJ2-2	TGTGCCAGCAGTTACGGTTTCGGGCAGTCCGACGGGGAGCTGTTTTTT	CASSYGFGQSDGELFF
TRBV5-1	TRBD1	.	TRBJ1-6	TGCGCCAGCAGCCCGCGACAGGGTATGCATTCACCCCTCCACTTT	CASSPRQGMHSPLHF
TRBV24-1	TRBD1	.	TRBJ2-5	TGTGCCACCAGTGATTTGGCAGGGGGCAAGGAGACCCAGTACTTC	CATSDLAGGKETQYF
TRBV28	.	.	TRBJ1-3	TGTGCCAGCAGTTTATTGGCGGGCGCTTCTGGAAACACCATATATTTT	CASSLLAGASGNTIYF
TRBV5-1	.	.	TRBJ1-1	TGCGCCAGCAGCTTGGGGCCCCAACTCACTCACGGGAACACTGAAGCTTTCTTT	CASSLGPQLTHGNTEAFF
TRBV29-1	TRBD1	.	TRBJ2-2	TGCAGCGTGACAGGGGGCGTGAGCTCCGACACCGGGGAGCTGTTTTTT	CSVTGGVSSDTGELFF
TRBV4-1	TRBD1	few	TRBJ2-1	TGCGCCAGCAGCCCATATTGGGACAGCGCCTCCTACAATGAGCAGTTCTTC	CASSPYWDSASYNEQFF
TRBV6-1	TRBD1	.	TRBJ1-3	TGTGCCAGCAGTGCATTAACAGGGGGATCAGGAAACACCATATATTTT	CASSALTGGSGNTIYF
TRBV11-2	.	.	TRBJ2-7	TGTGCCAGCAGCTTAGACAGGGGTTCCTACGAGCAGTACTTC	CASSLDRGSYEQYF
TRBV19	.	.	TRBJ1-5	TGTGCCAGTAGTATTGGGAGGGGGAGGATCGGGCAGCCCCAGCATTTT	CASSIGRGRIGQPQHF
TRBV11-2	.	once	TRBJ2-4	TGTGCCAGCAGCCCAGAGGGGGGCCTAGCCAAAAACATTCAGTACTTC	CASSPEGGLAKNIQYF
TRBV30	TRBD2	.	TRBJ2-2	TGTGCCTGGAGTGTCTTTCCTAGCGGGAGGTTGGGCGGGGAGCTGTTTTTT	CAWSVFPSGRLGGELFF
TRBV11-3	.	.	TRBJ2-7	TGTGCCAGCAGCTTCACCGGGACGTCCTACGAGCAGTACTTC	CASSFTGTSYEQYF
TRBV6-5	TRBD2	.	TRBJ2-1	TGTGCCAGCAGTTACCGATCGGGGGCGGGAGGGGATGAGCAGTTCTTC	CASSYRSGAGGDEQFF
TRBV7-8	TRBD2	.	TRBJ2-3	TGTGCCAGCAGCTCGAATGGGGGCCTTGGACTAGCTCTAGCAGATACGCAGTATTTT	CASSSNGGLGLALADTQYF
TRBV18	TRBD1	.	TRBJ1-5	TGTGCCAGCTCACCAAATGCCGGGACAGCTCTCGATCAGCCCCAGCATTTT	CASSPNAGTALDQPQHF
TRBV12-2	.	.	TRBJ2-7	TGTGCAAGTCGCTTGCAAAACCGGGGTCTGGGGGAGCAGTACTTC	CASRLQNRGLGEQYF
TRBV19	TRBD1	.	TRBJ1-1	TGTGCCAGTAGTATCCCAGGACAGGGCATGAACACTGAAGCTTTCTTT	CASSIPGQGMNTEAFF
TRBV24-1	.	.	TRBJ2-1	TGTGCCACCAGTGCCGGCTACAATGAGCAGTTCTTC	CATSAGYNEQFF